This TCR beta chain is from a study of OX40 agonist ivuxolimab in advanced cancers. The wider study: The eligibility criteria allowed prior anti-PD-1, anti-PD-L1 or anti-CTLA-4 therapy, and approximately 42% had some. Partial responses, seen in three patients, involved one hepatocellular carcinoma and two cutaneous melanomas.

TCRdb keeps only in-frame clones here, not all; method: immunoSEQ multiplex PCR. Here the sample spans about 120,000 clones, over 75% being singletons. V was trimmed by 2 bases and J by 9 bases, leaving 16 bases between them. The CDR3 length is 14 residues. Germline CDR1 MDHEN, CDR2 SYDVKM. The J gene is TRBJ1-1, the V gene TRBV28; D gene ambiguous. The sequence came from an adult with an advanced solid tumor such as melanoma, head and neck, liver or kidney cancer. The sample here was CD4+ or CD8+ T cells sorted from blood, taken in a trial of the OX40 agonist ivuxolimab. The CDR3 spells CASSLAGVGKKAFF. The CDR3 DNA follows: TGTGCCAGCAGTTTAGCGGGTGTAGGGAAGAAAGCTTTCTTT.